The 21 T cell receptor beta chains below come from one sample, sequenced in a study of human T cells and chemical hapten exposure. MiXCR was run by TCRdb on the RACE reads, yielding one entry per CDR3 protein. The sample holds 190,000 or so distinct CDR3 sequences, just under 30% seen once. Described time point: pre-sensitization, week 0. This sample's treatment: therapeutic diphenylcyclopropenone sensitization with weekly scalp DPC. Here the sequenced sample was whole blood, taken in connection with sensitization to the hapten diphenylcyclopropenone (DPC). Source of these receptors: a woman under 40 with alopecia areata. Some clones in this sample may be carry-over from other donors' samples.

The genes are TRBV29-1 and TRBJ2-7; unclear D gene. Per the germline V gene, CDR1 is SQVTM and CDR2 is ANQGSEA. This CDR3 region has 13 residues. V was cut by 4 bases and J by 1 base, with 11 bases left in between. The CDR3 nucleotides are TGCAGCGTTGCCACCTATTCTTCCTACGAGCAGTACTTC. Protein sequence: CSVATYSSYEQYF.

The gene calls are TRBV25-1 and TRBJ1-2, with TRBD1 identical over 9 bases. V gave up 3 bases and J gave up 2 bases; unmatched junction bases: 4. The CDR3 is 15 residues long. Germline V CDR1 and CDR2: MGHDK, SYGVNS. The CDR3: CASSDVDRGNYGYTF. The CDR3 DNA is TGTGCCAGCAGTGATGTAGACAGGGGGAACTATGGCTACACCTTC.

The genes are TRBV7-9 and TRBJ2-7; D gene uncertain. V shed 2 bases and J shed 6 bases, with 11 bases lying between them. The germline V gene encodes CDR1 SEHNR and CDR2 FQNEAQ (reference sequence). The CDR3 extends over 13 amino acids. This chain's CDR3 is CASSLRPGFEQYF. The CDR3 nucleotides read TGTGCCAGCAGCTTACGTCCTGGATTCGAGCAGTACTTC.

This clonotype was observed a few times. The CDR3 region is CSASVWGQETQYF. The CDR3 nucleotides read TGCAGTGCTAGCGTCTGGGGCCAAGAGACCCAGTACTTC. The gene calls are TRBV20-1 and TRBJ2-5; no definite D call. Germline V gene sequence: CDR1 DFQATT, CDR2 SNEGSKA (reference sequence). CDR3 length: 13 residues. V was shortened by 3 bases and J by 1 base, with 9 bases between the two germline ends.

This clonotype was seen a few times. CDR3 amino acids: CASSLDPPGLSNTGELFF. The DNA for the CDR3 is TGTGCCAGCAGCTTAGATCCCCCAGGTCTTTCGAACACCGGGGAGCTGTTTTTT. The chain has TRBV11-2 and TRBJ2-2; D unresolved. V lost 0 bases to trimming and J lost 0 bases, with 14 bases between them. The CDR3 has 18 amino acids. Germline CDR1 and CDR2: SGHAT and FQNNGV.

This clonotype was seen only a few times. The chain carries TRBV29-1 and TRBJ1-5, with a possible D match to TRBD1 (6 bases). The CDR3 has 15 amino acids. Germline V CDR1 and CDR2: SQVTM, ANQGSEA. The V and J ends lost 4 bases and 0 bases respectively, with 13 bases between them. The CDR3 DNA is TGCAGCGTTGCTCTTGGGGGCAATAGCAATCAGCCCCAGCATTTT. Translating gives CSVALGGNSNQPQHF.

The rearrangement uses TRBV5-1 and TRBJ2-1, with TRBD2 matching over 11 bases. J lost 6 bases, V lost 0 bases, and 2 bases had no gene match. This CDR3 is built from 15 residues. Germline V gene data show CDR1 as SGHRS and CDR2 as YFSETQ. The CDR3 DNA reads TGCGCCAGCAGCTTGGGACTAGCGGGGAGCAATGAGCAGTTCTTC. Translated: CASSLGLAGSNEQFF.

The V gene is TRBV27, the J gene TRBJ1-1; 7 bases agree with TRBD1. V dropped 5 bases and J dropped 9; count of bases not matched to a gene: 12. The CDR3 has 14 amino acids. CDR1 and CDR2 (germline): MNHEY, SMNVEV (reference sequence). CDR3 region: CASSPGQAPGKAFF. CDR3 nucleotides: TGTGCCAGCAGTCCTGGACAGGCCCCGGGGAAAGCTTTCTTT.

Concerning this clonotype itself: This may come from a read error, since a much larger clone is one base off. The chain carries TRBV20-1 and TRBJ2-7; D remains ambiguous. This CDR3 is 14 amino acids long. Per germline, CDR1 DFQATT and CDR2 SNEGSKA (reference sequence). V was clipped by 1 base and J by 0 bases, with 10 bases between them. CDR3 sequence: CSARVSPGSYEQYF. Here the CDR3 DNA reads TGCAGTGCTAGAGTTTCCCCGGGCTCCTACGAGCAGTACTTC.

The CDR3 loop reads CASSSGGRQPQHF. The CDR3 nucleotides read TGTGCCAGCAGTTCGGGGGGCCGTCAGCCCCAGCATTTT. The gene calls are TRBV6-5 and TRBJ1-5; possibly TRBD1 for D (6 bases). CDR3 length: 13 amino acids. V shed 4 bases and J shed 6 bases, with 10 bases lying between them. Germline values: CDR1 MNHEY, CDR2 SVGAGI.

With respect to this clonotype: The junction and the germline gene differ at one end; a read error may be behind it. Here the CDR3 DNA reads TGCAGCGGGGGCCGGGCAAACACCGGGGAGCTGTGTTTT. Amino acid sequence: CSGGRANTGELCF. This chain links TRBV29-1 with TRBJ2-2; D is possibly TRBD1 or TRBD2 (5 bases each). The CDR3 totals 13 residues. Germline V gene sequence: CDR1 SQVTM, CDR2 ANQGSEA.

This clonotype was observed a few times. The chain has TRBV7-8 and TRBJ1-5; TRBD1 is a possible D gene (6 bases). The germline V gene encodes CDR1 SGHVS and CDR2 FQNEAQ. The CDR3 sequence is 14 residues long. Trimming pared 4 bases from V and 6 bases from J, leaving 13 bases between. The CDR3 DNA follows: TGTGCCAGCAGCTCCGCCAGGGGTTCTCAGCCCCAGCATTTT. This gives the protein CASSSARGSQPQHF.

This clonotype was recorded a few times. V and J are TRBV6-2 or TRBV6-3 and TRBJ1-5, with 9 bases identical to TRBD1. The V and J ends lost 6 bases and 5 bases, in that order; junction bases with no gene match: 2. Germline V gene lookup returns CDR1 MNHEY and CDR2 SVGEGT. There are 13 residues in the CDR3. This CDR3 reads CASRGTGYQPQHF. The CDR3 DNA follows: TGTGCCAGCAGAGGGACAGGGTATCAGCCCCAGCATTTT.

The table lists this clonotype with a few counts. The CDR3 loop reads CASSPRANTEAFF. The CDR3 DNA reads as TGTGCCAGCTCACCACGGGCGAACACTGAAGCTTTCTTT. The chain uses TRBV18 and TRBJ1-1; D gene uncertain. The CDR3 totals 13 residues. CDR1 and CDR2 from the germline V gene are KGHSH and LQKENI. V lost 1 base and J lost 1, with 4 bases in between.

This clonotype was counted a single time. The CDR3 spells CSVDFRGSGGYTF. The DNA for the CDR3 is TGCAGCGTTGATTTCCGGGGTTCGGGTGGCTACACCTTC. The chain is built from TRBV29-1 and TRBJ1-2; D ambiguous. The CDR3 is 13 amino acids. The germline gives CDR1 SQVTM, CDR2 ANQGSEA. V lost 3 bases and J 7 bases, leaving 15 bases between the germline ends. The whole variable domain, filled in from reference TRBV29-1 and TRBJ1-2, reads SAVISQKPSRDICQRGTSLTIQCQVDSQVTMMFWYRQQPGQSLTLIATANQGSEATYESGFVIDKFPISRPNLTFSTLTVSNMSPEDSSIYLCSVDFRGSGGYTFGSGTRLTVV.

This clonotype occurred a few times. V usage is TRBV29-1 and J usage is TRBJ1-2; D is undetermined. This CDR3 comprises 13 residues. Germline CDR1 and CDR2: SQVTM and ANQGSEA. V dropped 1 base and J dropped 4 bases, with 10 bases sitting between them. The CDR3 reads CSVEVGIGYGYTF. CDR3 DNA: TGCAGCGTTGAAGTGGGGATCGGCTATGGCTACACCTTC.

This sequence joins TRBV7-2 and TRBJ2-3; D may be TRBD1 or TRBD2 (5 bases each). V was trimmed by 6 bases and J by 3 bases, leaving 16 bases between them. The CDR3 length is 15 residues. In germline, CDR1 is SGHTA, CDR2 FQGNSA. The CDR3 region is CASRLRAGFTDTQYF. In nucleotides, the CDR3 is TGTGCCAGCAGGTTGAGGGCAGGGTTTACAGATACGCAGTATTTT.

The chain couples TRBV28 to TRBJ2-1; TRBD2 matches 8 bases. The J segment lost 6 bases and the V segment lost 6 bases, leaving 7 bases of the junction unmatched. The germline V gene has CDR1 MDHEN and CDR2 SYDVKM. There are 14 residues in the CDR3. The CDR3 DNA sequence: TGTGCCAGCAGACTCCCGGGGGGGGTCAATGAGCAGTTCTTC. It yields the protein CASRLPGGVNEQFF.

This clonotype has only a few counts. The chain joins TRBV29-1 to TRBJ2-7; D may be TRBD2 (6 bases). From germline, CDR1 is SQVTM and CDR2 ANQGSEA. The CDR3 spans 12 residues. Trimming took off 4 bases at V and 6 bases at J, with 13 bases between the two ends. The chain's CDR3 is CSVGTTGPEQYF. Here the CDR3 DNA reads TGCAGCGTTGGGACTACGGGACCCGAGCAGTACTTC.

The chain uses TRBV4-1 and TRBJ2-3, with 8 bases fitting TRBD2. From germline, CDR1 is MGHRA and CDR2 YSYEKL. J gave up 5 bases and V 4 bases, and 11 bases lay outside the gene matches. This CDR3 has 16 amino acids. CDR3 loop: CASSPGLAGWEDTQYF. In nucleotides, the CDR3 is TGCGCCAGCAGCCCGGGCCTAGCGGGTTGGGAAGATACGCAGTATTTT.

The V and J genes are TRBV11-2 and TRBJ1-2; D is unclear. The germline gives CDR1 SGHAT, CDR2 FQNNGV. Trimming left V 4 bases short and J 4 bases short, with 4 bases between. The CDR3 spans 11 residues. CDR3 DNA sequence: TGTGCCAGCAGCTCAACCTATGGCTACACCTTC. Residues: CASSSTYGYTF. Based on the CDR3 plus reference TRBV11-2 and TRBJ1-2, the full variable domain is EAGVAQSPRYKIIEKRQSVAFWCNPISGHATLYWYQQILGQGPKLLIQFQNNGVVDDSQLPKDRFSAERLKGVDSTLKIQPAKLEDSAVYLCASSSTYGYTFGSGTRLTVV.